This T cell receptor beta chain stems from a study of shared clonotypes between healthy human individuals. Sequenced by immunoSEQ multiplex PCR; TCRdb stores in-frame clones only, minus some. This sample carries fewer than 400,000 clones, around 74% of them seen once, and the ten largest clones take 10% to 13%. Study outcomes and limitations: Rarefaction showed sorted-subset sequencing was incomplete despite large depth.

This clone was detected a few times. The antigen remains unidentified. V lost 1 base, J lost 0 bases, and 13 bases lay in between. Germline V CDR1 and CDR2: LGHNA, YSLEER. This CDR3 is built from 17 residues. The split of CD4+ cells yielded CD45RA+ naive and CD45RA-negative memory subsets. Sequenced: memory CD4+ T cells sorted from blood. Subset here: CD45RA-negative fraction. This receptor was identified in a man aged 25 to 45 in good health. V and J are TRBV4-3 and TRBJ2-1; maybe TRBD2 (5 bases). DNA for the CDR3: TGCGCCAGCAGCCAAGCGCCCCCGGGGAGCTCCTACAATGAGCAGTTCTTC. It encodes CASSQAPPGSSYNEQFF.